These 13 T cell receptor beta chains came from one sample sequenced in a study of blood T cell repertoires in COVID-19. Only in-frame clones appear in the TCRdb table, and some are missing; sequencing was by immunoSEQ multiplex PCR. The sample holds more than 200,000 clones, approximately 80% seen once. The sample taken for sequencing was peripheral blood. The receptor source for this set is a man in his fifties or sixties with acute or convalescent COVID-19.

The rearrangement links TRBV5-1 to TRBJ2-2; the D gene is possibly TRBD2 (5 bases). Trimming pared 4 bases from V and 0 bases from J, leaving 13 bases between. This CDR3 has 16 amino acids. Germline V gene lookup returns CDR1 SGHRS and CDR2 YFSETQ. The chain's CDR3 is CASSPTGYANTGELFF. DNA for the CDR3: TGCGCCAGCAGCCCTACGGGATACGCGAACACCGGGGAGCTGTTTTTT.

J is TRBJ1-6 and V is TRBV30; TRBD1 matches 7 bases. Germline CDR1 reads GTSNPN; CDR2 reads SVGIG (reference sequence). This CDR3 spans 13 amino acids. V trimming: 4 bases; J trimming: 9 bases; junction bases outside the gene matches: 6. The CDR3 nucleotides read TGTGCCTGGACGGGACAGCCGGGTTCACCCCTCCACTTT. It yields the protein CAWTGQPGSPLHF.

The chain recombines TRBV6-1 with TRBJ1-1, with D perhaps matching TRBD1 (5 bases). Germline V gene sequence: CDR1 MNHNS, CDR2 SASEGT. CDR3 length equals 19 residues. The ends were cut back, 1 base at V and 0 bases at J, with 21 bases in the middle. The CDR3 loop reads CASSEGVGTRALLNTEAFF. The CDR3, as DNA: TGTGCCAGCAGTGAAGGTGTGGGGACTCGGGCCCTCTTGAACACTGAAGCTTTCTTT.

This chain connects TRBV4-2 to TRBJ2-4; TRBD2 aligns across 7 bases. This CDR3 is built from 14 residues. The V and J ends lost 3 bases and 6 bases, in that order; junction bases with no gene match: 5. Germline V CDR1 and CDR2: LGHNA, YNFKEQ. CDR3 nucleotide sequence: TGTGCCAGCAGCCAGGAGAGCGGGGTAAACATTCAGTACTTC. Protein: CASSQESGVNIQYF.

This chain links TRBV6-5 with TRBJ1-4; D might be TRBD1 (6 bases). Looked up from germline, CDR1 is MNHEY and CDR2 is SVGAGI. The CDR3 is 15 amino acids. Trimming took off 6 bases at V and 6 bases at J, with 17 bases between the two ends. The CDR3 spells CASSGHGGGDEKLFF. In DNA, the CDR3 is TGTGCCAGCAGCGGTCATGGGGGCGGCGATGAAAAACTGTTTTTT.

The chain employs TRBV5-4 and TRBJ1-2; 9 nucleotides line up with TRBD1. V shed 4 bases, J shed 6 bases, and the junction held 16 bases outside the gene matches. The CDR3 consists of 17 residues. CDR1 SGHNT and CDR2 YYREEE come from the germline V gene (reference sequence). The chain's CDR3 is CASSHPTRDREVDGYTF. DNA of the CDR3: TGTGCCAGCAGCCACCCTACTCGGGACAGGGAGGTCGATGGCTACACCTTC.

This sequence joins TRBV6-6 and TRBJ2-7, with 9 nucleotides matching TRBD2. The CDR3 contains 13 residues. The trim removed 8 bases at V and 9 bases at J, leaving 11 bases unmatched. The V gene's germline CDR1 is MNHNY and CDR2 SVGAGI (reference sequence). CDR3 amino acids: CASSGAGGPGQYF. The CDR3 bases are TGTGCCAGCTCGGGCGCGGGAGGGCCCGGGCAGTACTTC.

The chain recombines TRBV19 with TRBJ2-2; 10 bases line up with TRBD1. The CDR3 consists of 14 residues. V was clipped by 8 bases and J by 5 bases; unmatched bases: 5. Germline V lookup: CDR1 LNHDA, CDR2 SQIVND (reference sequence). CDR3 sequence reads: CASRDRGLTGELFF. CDR3 DNA: TGTGCCAGTCGAGACAGGGGGCTAACCGGGGAGCTGTTTTTT.

In this sample, this clone turned up once. The rearrangement links TRBV7-6 to TRBJ2-5; 7 bases fit TRBD1. V lost 7 bases to trimming and J lost 4 bases; unmatched junction nucleotides: 6. Germline V gives CDR1 SGHVS, CDR2 FNYEAQ. The CDR3 length is 13 residues. CDR3 sequence: CASIPRQGETQYF. The DNA for the CDR3 is TGTGCCAGCATTCCAAGACAGGGAGAGACCCAGTACTTC.

The chain has TRBV11-3 and TRBJ1-1, with D possibly matching TRBD1 (5 bases). Trimming shortened V by 2 bases and J by 0 bases, and 7 bases separated the two germline ends. The CDR3 loop spans 14 amino acids. The germline gives CDR1 SGHNT, CDR2 YENEEA. The CDR3, as DNA: TGTGCCAGCAGCTTAACAGGTATGAACACTGAAGCTTTCTTT. Translating gives CASSLTGMNTEAFF.

This clone is a singleton in its sample. This chain links TRBV7-3 with TRBJ2-1; 14 positions match TRBD2. Trimming cost V 2 bases and J 9 bases; bases outside gene matches: 6. CDR1 and CDR2 (germline): SGHTA, FQGTGA. This CDR3 has 16 amino acids. CDR3 in DNA: TGTGCCAGCAGCTTAGGCCAGGGACTAGCGGGAGTTGAGCAGTTCTTC. This translates into CASSLGQGLAGVEQFF.

V and J are TRBV29-1 and TRBJ2-4; 12 bases fit TRBD1. The CDR3 length is 15 residues. Germline V gives CDR1 SQVTM, CDR2 ANQGSEA. Losses at the gene ends were 5 bases for V and 6 bases for J; bases not matched to a gene: 8. CDR3 in amino acids: CSVLGQGAGGNIQYF. CDR3 DNA sequence: TGCAGCGTTTTGGGACAGGGGGCCGGGGGAAACATTCAGTACTTC.

This chain joins TRBV5-1 and TRBJ2-3; no reliable D call. This CDR3 contains 16 residues. Trimming took 4 bases from V and 0 from J, leaving 15 bases between them. Germline V CDR1 and CDR2: SGHRS, YFSETQ. The CDR3 bases are TGCGCCAGCAGCCCCCAGACCAGCGCTAGCACAGATACGCAGTATTTT. Translated: CASSPQTSASTDTQYF.